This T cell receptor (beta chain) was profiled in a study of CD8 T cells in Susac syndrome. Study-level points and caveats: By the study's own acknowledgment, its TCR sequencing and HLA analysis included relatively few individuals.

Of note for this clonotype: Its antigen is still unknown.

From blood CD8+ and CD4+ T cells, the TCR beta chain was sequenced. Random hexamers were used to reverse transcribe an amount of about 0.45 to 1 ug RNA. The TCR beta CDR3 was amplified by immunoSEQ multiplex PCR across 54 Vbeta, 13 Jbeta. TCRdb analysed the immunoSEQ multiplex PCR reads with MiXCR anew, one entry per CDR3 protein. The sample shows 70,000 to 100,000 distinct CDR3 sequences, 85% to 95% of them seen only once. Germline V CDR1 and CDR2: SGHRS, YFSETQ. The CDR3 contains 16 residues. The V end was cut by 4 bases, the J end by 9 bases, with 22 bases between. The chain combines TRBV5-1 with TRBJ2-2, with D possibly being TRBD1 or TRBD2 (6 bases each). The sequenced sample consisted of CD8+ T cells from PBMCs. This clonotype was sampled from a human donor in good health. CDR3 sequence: CASSPEGGLDTRELFF. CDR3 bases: TGCGCCAGCAGCCCTGAGGGGGGCCTAGATACCAGGGAGCTGTTTTTT.